A selection of T cell receptor beta chains follows, all from one sample in a study of CD8+CD57+ T cells in acquired aplastic anemia. MiXCR was run by TCRdb on the reads, yielding one entry per CDR3 protein. There are some 130,000 distinct CDR3 sequences in the sample; around 48% occur only once, and around 2.3% lies in the top ten. Input material: sorted CD4+, CD8+, or CD8+CD57+ T cells (not recorded which) from PBMCs. Receptors were obtained from a human donor in good health, serving as a control. CDR3s leave out the opening cysteine and the closing phenylalanine or tryptophan. Each record gives: J gene, V gene, CDR3 protein.

TRBJ2-7	TRBV5-6	ASSPVGGEQY
TRBJ1-3	TRBV20-1	SARSGGTATIY
TRBJ2-3	TRBV2	ASSAGAGGPGDTQY
TRBJ1-3	TRBV3-1	ASSQARGNTTY
TRBJ1-6	TRBV10-3	AIRDTGNRYSPLH
TRBJ1-4	TRBV5-1	ASSFGVPATNEKLF
TRBJ1-1	TRBV7-9	ASSLAEGITEAF
TRBJ2-5	TRBV19	ASSISGGAWETQY
TRBJ2-1	TRBV19	ASSSSAGNYNEQF
TRBJ1-4	TRBV19	ASSMGRRNEKLF
TRBJ2-7	TRBV6-1	ASRTSGTYEQY
TRBJ2-6	TRBV7-3	ASSLKRDSSGANVLT
TRBJ2-3	TRBV20-1	SRPGTSGGTDTQY
TRBJ2-1	TRBV2	ASSSRQGGNEQF
TRBJ2-7	TRBV6-1	ASRGTSGLSYEQY
TRBJ2-7	TRBV12-3/TRBV12-4	ASTLTPGGYYEQY
TRBJ2-3	TRBV27	ASPPSYGLRTTDTQY
TRBJ1-2	TRBV25-1	ASSEYIRAGGENGYT
TRBJ1-1	TRBV3-1	ASSQGPGLGGTEAF
TRBJ1-6	TRBV7-3	ASSLGAGVISPLH
TRBJ1-2	TRBV12-3/TRBV12-4	ASSRAGGSSQYYT
TRBJ1-6	TRBV15	ATSRDKTGYSPLH
TRBJ1-5	TRBV10-3	ASAGQGSQPQH
TRBJ2-1	TRBV7-7	ASSPRRAWSSYNEQF
TRBJ2-6	TRBV4-3	ASSVSGANALT
TRBJ2-1	TRBV16	ASSPRDYNEQF
TRBJ2-2	TRBV15	ATSRDQGGTGELF
TRBJ1-2	TRBV6-1	ASRRQGAKANYGYT
TRBJ2-3	TRBV20-1	SASHPAGGDTQY
TRBJ1-5	TRBV19	ASSGGVSNQPQH
TRBJ1-5	TRBV7-2	ASSLGLGEDQPQH
TRBJ1-6	TRBV10-2	ASSDVANSPLH
TRBJ2-3	TRBV4-1	ASSQAYSTDTQY
TRBJ1-1	TRBV3-1	ASSPRDRVNTEAF
TRBJ2-1	TRBV20-1	SASWAPAYNEQF
TRBJ2-7	TRBV2	ASSGSSYEQY
TRBJ1-2	TRBV7-8	ASSFRGYGYT
TRBJ1-5	TRBV11-2	ASSLEQGAVQPQH
TRBJ1-4	TRBV7-9	ASSRSRDEKLF
TRBJ2-7	TRBV2	ASSPGQGNEQY
TRBJ2-7	TRBV7-2	ASSSTVTYEQY
TRBJ1-2	TRBV10-3	AISEQEDGYT
TRBJ2-7	TRBV7-8	ASSLAPDQQY
TRBJ2-7	TRBV6-5	ASSYADGTYEQY
TRBJ1-1	TRBV15	ATSREGEVTEAF
TRBJ2-1	TRBV9	ASSVGSYEQF
TRBJ1-6	TRBV12-3/TRBV12-4	ASSLDGAGGRGSPLH
TRBJ1-1	TRBV19	ASEFFGGSNTEAF
TRBJ1-2	TRBV27	ASSPYRLTGVHGYT
TRBJ2-3	TRBV29-1	SVEDPRRGGQY
TRBJ2-7	TRBV19	ASTSGLAREQY
TRBJ1-6	TRBV20-1	SARPPGGGGYNSPLH
TRBJ1-5	TRBV7-9	ASSLWTDQPQH